This T cell receptor (beta chain) was documented in a study of graft-versus-host responses after intestinal transplantation. Study at large: Transplant types were multivisceral, liver-intestinal, or isolated intestinal. Each patient got anti-thymocyte globulin induction, then tacrolimus and steroids for around three years.

Assay: immunoSEQ multiplex PCR; the TCRdb copy retains only in-frame clones and omits some. The sample consists of 35,000 to 55,000 clones, around 93% of them appearing once. The CDR3 runs 14 residues. Germline V gene data show CDR1 as MDHEN and CDR2 as SYDVKM. V dropped 1 base and J dropped 3 bases, with 8 bases sitting between them. Concerning this clone itself: Its cognate antigen is unknown.

Overall study results and limits: An association linked early post-transplant HvG declines with peak circulating GvH clone levels.

The sample in question was PBMCs, obtained roughly 760 days after a first intestinal transplant, on the day of a second. The sequence derives from a human patient who received an intestinal transplant, so some T cells may come from the graft donor. The J gene is TRBJ2-3, the V gene TRBV28; D is ambiguous. CDR3 coding DNA: TGTGCCAGCAGTTTATATGTCGGTACAGATACGCAGTATTTT. It yields the protein CASSLYVGTDTQYF.